This TCR beta chain was recorded in a study of blood T cell repertoires in COVID-19 (dated by TCRdb to the early 2020s). Regarding the complete study: The collaborator samples originated in the United States, Italy and Spain and spanned the acute and convalescent phases of COVID-19. The repertoires were made available in a free public database intended to serve as a resource for research on the immune response to SARS-CoV-2. HLA class I and class II types, where available, came from metadata supplied by the sample provider rather than from assay-based typing. Sample metadata almost always included a de-identified subject ID, COVID-19 status, age in years and sex. The material from the prospective study consisted of cDNA or gDNA derived from T cells, B-cell-depleted T cells, or PBMCs. The samples were drawn from two sources: the first 160 participants of the ongoing ImmuneRACE study, and about 1,300 subjects contributed by 6 global collaborators. The dataset comprised deeply sampled blood TCRbeta repertoires from subjects exposed to, actively infected with, or recovered from COVID-19.

The immunoSEQ Assay, a bias-controlled multiplex PCR, was used to amplify TCRbeta CDR3 regions from genomic DNA. From the authors' description of their analysis: Within the assay, amplification of reference gene primers was used to estimate how many nucleated cells each sample contained. To quantify the absolute abundance of each unique TCRbeta CDR3 rearrangement, sequence reads were collapsed and filtered. For each sample, productive Simpson clonality was calculated as the square root of Simpson's diversity index over productive rearrangements. TCRdb re-hosts the immuneACCESS table, in-frame sequences only. Its copies lack some clones; in the studies checked, an unresolved V gene accounts for under half of them, and the cause for the rest is not known. V and J calls and clone size follow that table, whereas D and trimming were derived from the DNA. Across this sample there are around 60,000 clones, with roughly 86% seen only once. The ten largest make up about 14% of the sample.

Including the terminal cysteine and phenylalanine, the CDR3 comprises 15 residues. Of all the DNA, just the CDR3 is kept, 45 bases in frame from base 1. V is trimmed back by 0 bases and J by 3 bases, and the junction contains 4 bases that no gene match accounts for. From the germline V gene (reference sequence), CDR1 is MNHEY and CDR2 is SMNVEV. Points on this clone: Its antigen specificity is not known. The record has no base qualities; no much larger clone is one base away.

Collaborating institutions collected whole blood in K2EDTA tubes following their own protocols. For TCRbeta analysis, collaborator samples were shipped as frozen whole blood, as isolated PBMCs, or as DNA extracted from either sample type. What the study reported, not specific to this receptor: How much clinical and demographic metadata was included differed by source and by participant, and the metadata was provided uncurated.

Here the chain combines TRBV27 and TRBJ2-7, with 8 junctional bases fitting TRBD2. Specimen: peripheral blood. The receptor was isolated from a human donor in a cohort sampled during active COVID-19. The nucleotides are TGTGCCAGCAGTTTATCGACGGGACTAGGCTACGAGCAGTACTTC. Protein translation: CASSLSTGLGYEQYF.